These 20 T cell receptor beta chains were all obtained from the same sample, sequenced in a study of naive and memory T cell subsets. The beta constant-region primer was an equimolar mix of two oligonucleotides covering TRBC1 and TRBC2. Ligated cDNA was amplified by four rounds of PCR with nested alpha and beta constant-region primers and SP2. A single record per CDR3 protein comes from TCRdb applying MiXCR to the UMI-ligation and nested PCR reads. The sample has around 110,000 distinct CDR3 sequences, 36% seen once; the top ten hold about 1%. Sample: central memory CD4+ T cells from blood. Every receptor here comes from a human donor in good health.

The sample holds one count of this clonotype. This chain uses TRBV28 with TRBJ2-3; D is perhaps TRBD1 or TRBD2 (5 bases each). Looked up from germline, CDR1 is MDHEN and CDR2 is SYDVKM. V dropped 5 bases and J dropped 1 base, with 16 bases sitting between them. This CDR3 comprises 16 residues. The CDR3: CASSPTLGRGTDTQYF. DNA for the CDR3: TGTGCCAGCAGTCCTACCTTGGGACGTGGCACAGATACGCAGTATTTT.

This clonotype has ten or more counts. This sequence joins TRBV4-3 and TRBJ2-1, with 14 bases fitting TRBD2. V lost 2 bases, J lost 5 bases, and 11 bases stayed unmatched. The CDR3 is 19 amino acids. The germline V gene has CDR1 LGHNA and CDR2 YSLEER. The CDR3 protein is CASSQSGTSGRSGHNEQFF. CDR3 in DNA: TGCGCCAGCAGCCAATCCGGGACTAGCGGGAGAAGCGGGCACAATGAGCAGTTCTTC.

CDR3 nucleotide sequence: TGTGCCAGCAGGTCGACCGGGCGAGGGACCCAGTACTTC. Its translation is CASRSTGRGTQYF. V usage is TRBV6-5 and J usage is TRBJ2-5; D remains ambiguous. The germline V gene has CDR1 MNHEY and CDR2 SVGAGI. The CDR3 totals 13 residues. V lost 6 bases, J lost 7 bases, and 15 bases lay in between.

The DNA for the CDR3 is TGTGCCAGCAGACCACGCGGTATGGACAGGGAGGATCGGTATGGCTACACCTTC. Translated: CASRPRGMDREDRYGYTF. The chain carries TRBV27 and TRBJ1-2, with 8 positions matching TRBD1. CDR3 length: 18 residues. In germline, CDR1 is MNHEY, CDR2 SMNVEV (reference sequence). With V trimmed by 6 bases and J by 5 bases, 20 bases remained unmatched.

The V and J genes are TRBV7-2 and TRBJ2-1; TRBD1 is a possible D gene (6 bases). The CDR3 extends over 15 amino acids. Germline lookup yields CDR1 SGHTA and CDR2 FQGNSA. Trimming removed 1 base at V and 7 bases at J, with 14 bases between. The CDR3 loop reads CASSLGTDRKNEQFF. CDR3 coding DNA: TGTGCCAGCAGCTTAGGGACCGACAGGAAAAATGAGCAGTTCTTC. The full variable domain, rest sourced from reference TRBV7-2 and TRBJ2-1, is GAGVSQSPSNKVTEKGKDVELRCDPISGHTALYWYRQSLGQGLEFLIYFQGNSAPDKSGLPSDRFSAERTGGSVSTLTIQRTQQEDSAVYLCASSLGTDRKNEQFFGPGTRLTVL.

The chain couples TRBV12-3 or TRBV12-4 to TRBJ1-5; D gene unclear. This CDR3 is 15 amino acids long. Trimming shortened V by 1 base and J by 4 bases, and 11 bases separated the two germline ends. In nucleotides, the CDR3 is TGTGCCAGCAGTTTAGGGACGGGGAGAAATCAGCCCCAGCATTTT. It codes for CASSLGTGRNQPQHF.

V is TRBV12-3 or TRBV12-4 and J is TRBJ2-1; 12 bases align to TRBD2. CDR3 size: 15 residues. The V gene end was trimmed by 6 bases and the J gene end by 1 base; junction bases not matched to a gene: 1. The CDR3 protein is CASRTSGGSYNEQFF. CDR3 sequence (DNA): TGTGCCAGCAGAACTAGCGGGGGGTCCTACAATGAGCAGTTCTTC.

There are many counts of this clonotype. The rearrangement links TRBV20-1 to TRBJ2-1; 8 bases line up with TRBD2. CDR1 is DFQATT and CDR2 is SNEGSKA in the germline V gene (reference sequence). J lost 0 bases, V lost 1 base, and 5 bases had no gene match. The CDR3 length is 16 residues. The CDR3 spells CSARGTSTSSYNEQFF. The CDR3 DNA reads TGCAGTGCTAGAGGGACTAGCACCAGCTCCTACAATGAGCAGTTCTTC.

The gene calls are TRBV20-1 and TRBJ2-7; 8 nucleotides agree with TRBD2. This CDR3 is built from 17 residues. Germline V gene lookup returns CDR1 DFQATT and CDR2 SNEGSKA (reference sequence). With 4 bases clipped from V and 0 bases from J, the junction kept 14 bases outside the gene matches. As DNA, the CDR3 is TGCAGTGCTAAACGTAGCGGGGCTAAGTCTAGCTCCTACGAGCAGTACTTC. Amino acids: CSAKRSGAKSSSYEQYF.

The rearrangement links TRBV20-1 to TRBJ1-6; possibly TRBD1 for D (5 bases). The CDR3 totals 16 residues. With 0 bases removed from V and 8 bases from J, the gap between germline ends came to 17 bases. From germline, CDR1 is DFQATT and CDR2 SNEGSKA (reference sequence). The CDR3 protein is CSARERSRGGDSPLHF. CDR3 DNA: TGCAGTGCTAGAGAGAGAAGTCGGGGGGGGGATTCACCCCTCCACTTT.

This clonotype showed up just a few times. The V call is TRBV20-1, the J call TRBJ2-1; the D is unclear. V was shortened by 5 bases and J by 4 bases, with 18 bases between the two germline ends. Looked up from germline, CDR1 is DFQATT and CDR2 is SNEGSKA (reference sequence). The length of the CDR3 is 15 residues. CDR3: CSALPGAFGYNEQFF. The CDR3 coding sequence is TGCAGTGCTCTTCCCGGAGCTTTCGGGTACAATGAGCAGTTCTTC.

The chain combines TRBV6-5 with TRBJ1-6; 7 bases are a match to TRBD1. This CDR3 spans 14 amino acids. CDR1 MNHEY and CDR2 SVGAGI come from the germline V gene. V was clipped by 7 bases and J by 5 bases; unmatched bases: 5. DNA for the CDR3: TGTGCCAGCACGAGGACAGGCCATAATTCACCCCTCCACTTT. It translates to CASTRTGHNSPLHF.

This clonotype has only a few counts. V usage is TRBV11-2 and J usage is TRBJ2-3, with 12 bases that match TRBD2. This CDR3 spans 15 amino acids. The germline CDR1 and CDR2 sequences are SGHAT and FQNNGV. V dropped 5 bases and J dropped 6; count of bases not matched to a gene: 6. CDR3 sequence (DNA): TGTGCCAGCAGCCCTAGCGGGAGGGCCCTCGATACGCAGTATTTT. Protein sequence: CASSPSGRALDTQYF. The full variable domain, completed using reference TRBV11-2 and TRBJ2-3, is EAGVAQSPRYKIIEKRQSVAFWCNPISGHATLYWYQQILGQGPKLLIQFQNNGVVDDSQLPKDRFSAERLKGVDSTLKIQPAKLEDSAVYLCASSPSGRALDTQYFGPGTRLTVL.

The chain carries TRBV12-3 or TRBV12-4 and TRBJ1-5; 9 bases map to TRBD1. Trimming took 3 bases from V and 1 from J; bases not matched to a gene: 25. The CDR3 totals 23 residues. CDR3 protein: CASSFRSPLSGTGLSVSNQPQHF. The CDR3 region has the DNA TGTGCCAGCAGTTTTCGGTCTCCTCTGTCTGGGACAGGGTTATCAGTGAGCAATCAGCCCCAGCATTTT.

This clonotype was found a few times. CDR3 residues: CATSNRGILYNEQFF. The CDR3 DNA sequence: TGTGCCACCTCGAACAGAGGTATTCTCTACAATGAGCAGTTCTTC. V and J are TRBV6-5 and TRBJ2-1; D call uncertain. Germline CDR1 is MNHEY and CDR2 is SVGAGI. V dropped 10 bases and J dropped 3 bases, with 19 bases sitting between them. CDR3 length equals 15 residues.

The rearrangement uses TRBV6-6 and TRBJ2-7; 10 bases match TRBD2. The CDR3 covers 17 residues. V lost 5 bases to trimming and J lost 3 bases; unmatched junction nucleotides: 13. From germline, CDR1 is MNHNY and CDR2 SVGAGI (reference sequence). The CDR3 bases are TGTGCCAGCAGTGAAGGTTTATCGCTAGCGGGAGTCTACGAGCAGTACTTC. Its translation: CASSEGLSLAGVYEQYF.

This sequence joins TRBV7-9 and TRBJ1-5; D is unclear. The germline gives CDR1 SEHNR, CDR2 FQNEAQ (reference sequence). The CDR3 loop spans 14 amino acids. V gave up 1 base and J gave up 4 bases, with 8 bases separating them. The CDR3 nucleotides are TGTGCCAGCAGCTTAGGGGAGCTAAATCAGCCCCAGCATTTT. Translated: CASSLGELNQPQHF.

The chain carries TRBV6-5 and TRBJ2-1; D is unclear. Germline CDR1 reads MNHEY; CDR2 reads SVGAGI. The V end was cut by 6 bases, the J end by 9 bases, with 21 bases between. CDR3 length equals 15 residues. In DNA, the CDR3 is TGTGCCAGCAGAGACCTAGGTCTGATAAGTAGTGAGCAGTTCTTC. Its translation is CASRDLGLISSEQFF.

This sequence joins TRBV7-9 and TRBJ2-1; TRBD2 is a possible D gene (6 bases). Germline values: CDR1 SEHNR, CDR2 FQNEAQ (reference sequence). The CDR3 consists of 15 residues. With 8 bases removed from V and 7 bases from J, the gap between germline ends came to 21 bases. In nucleotides, the CDR3 is TGTGCCAGCGCCCCCCGGGACCTAGCGAGGAATGAGCAGTTCTTC. Protein sequence: CASAPRDLARNEQFF.

The chain recombines TRBV3-1 with TRBJ2-2, with no clear D. Germline V gene data show CDR1 as LGHDT and CDR2 as YNNKEL (reference sequence). The CDR3 length is 14 residues. The V gene lost 3 bases and the J gene lost 2 bases, with 7 bases spanning the gap. The CDR3 DNA reads TGTGCCAGCAGCCAGGCACGTAACACCGGGGAGCTGTTTTTT. Translated: CASSQARNTGELFF.